This T cell receptor (beta chain) was recorded in a study of OX40 agonist ivuxolimab in advanced cancers. Whole-study context: Partial responses, seen in three patients, involved one hepatocellular carcinoma and two cutaneous melanomas.

On this clone: Its antigen remains unidentified.

Produced via immunoSEQ multiplex PCR; TCRdb's table is partial and in-frame only. This sample has around 60,000 clones; approximately 85% occur once, and the top ten carry about a tenth. The study, taken as a whole, reports: On average, CD8+ T cells showed a greater number of expanded clones than CD4+. The authors did not determine the antigen specificity of the expanded peripheral T cells.

There are 15 residues in the CDR3. V usage is TRBV21-1 and J usage is TRBJ2-5; the DNA was not used to check the table's D call, TRBD2. TRBV21-1 is a recognized pseudogene. The specimen comprised CD4+ or CD8+ T cells sorted from blood, sampled in a trial of the OX40 agonist ivuxolimab. This sequence originates from an adult with an advanced solid tumor such as melanoma, head and neck, liver or kidney cancer. The CDR3 loop is CASSFWGLAAETQYF. For the CDR3, the DNA is TGTGCCAGCAGCTTCTGGGGACTAGCGGCGGAGACCCAGTACTTC.